A selection of T cell receptor beta chains follows, all from one sample in a study of OX40 agonist ivuxolimab in advanced cancers. Generated by immunoSEQ multiplex PCR, the TCRdb table keeps only in-frame clones and is missing some. The data show about 60,000 clones, roughly 86% seen once. The sequencing here drew on CD4+ or CD8+ T cells sorted from blood, taken in a trial of the OX40 agonist ivuxolimab. These receptors were taken from an adult with an advanced solid tumor such as melanoma, head and neck, liver or kidney cancer. The CDR3 runs from the conserved cysteine through the conserved F or W. The order of the fields is CDR3 length, V gene, D gene, clone size, J gene, CDR3 protein, CDR3 DNA. A D gene is named only where the DNA matches it firmly. Clone sizes are given selectively: once, few, many, or a class where the clone is expanded.

16	TRBV11-2	NA	NA	TRBJ1-2	CASSLGTVRSGDGYTF	TGTGCCAGCAGCTTGGGGACGGTGCGCTCCGGAGATGGCTACACCTTC
15	TRBV19	NA	NA	TRBJ1-3	CASSMGRDLGNTIYF	TGTGCCAGTAGTATGGGACGTGACCTTGGAAACACCATATATTTT
16	TRBV4-1	NA	NA	TRBJ2-3	CASSQVGGTSTDTQYF	TGCGCCAGCAGCCAAGTAGGGGGGACTAGCACAGATACGCAGTATTTT
15	TRBV6-1	NA	NA	TRBJ1-1	CASSETQGRSTEAFF	TGTGCCAGCAGTGAAACGCAGGGGCGCAGCACTGAAGCTTTCTTT
17	TRBV7-9	NA	NA	TRBJ1-2	CASSLARAAFIVGGYTF	TGTGCCAGCAGCTTAGCGAGGGCAGCGTTTATAGTAGGTGGCTACACCTTC
14	TRBV6-6	NA	NA	TRBJ2-7	CASSPGGPVYEQYF	TGTGCCAGCAGTCCGGGGGGCCCGGTCTACGAGCAGTACTTC
15	TRBV5-1	TRBD1	NA	TRBJ1-1	CASSPSGGGVTEAFF	TGCGCCAGCAGCCCTTCAGGGGGCGGGGTCACTGAAGCTTTCTTT
16	TRBV19	NA	NA	TRBJ1-5	CASRNLRAPPDQPQHF	TGTGCCAGTAGGAACCTAAGGGCACCACCGGATCAGCCCCAGCATTTT
13	TRBV5-1	NA	NA	TRBJ1-3	CASSGSSGNTIYF	TGCGCCAGCAGCGGGAGCTCTGGAAACACCATATATTTT
15	TRBV11-2	TRBD1	NA	TRBJ1-6	CASSLGTGWGSPLHF	TGTGCCAGCAGCTTAGGGACAGGCTGGGGTTCACCCCTCCACTTT
15	TRBV7-9	TRBD2	NA	TRBJ2-5	CASTRRGVGQETQYF	TGTGCCAGCACCCGCCGGGGGGTGGGTCAAGAGACCCAGTACTTC
13	TRBV6-1	NA	NA	TRBJ2-7	CASSGGPGGEQYF	TGTGCCAGCAGTGGAGGCCCAGGAGGCGAGCAGTACTTC
15	TRBV7-6	TRBD1	NA	TRBJ1-5	CASSLTQGASQPQHF	TGTGCCAGCAGCTTAACGCAGGGGGCATCTCAGCCCCAGCATTTT
15	TRBV6-1	NA	NA	TRBJ2-7	CASTTGSGGSYEQYF	TGTGCCAGCACCACCGGGTCGGGGGGCAGCTACGAGCAGTACTTC
13	TRBV2	NA	NA	TRBJ1-1	CASSEGPRTEAFF	TGTGCCAGCAGTGAAGGTCCAAGGACTGAAGCTTTCTTT
13	TRBV2	NA	once	TRBJ1-4	CASSMQVNEKLFF	TGTGCCAGCAGTATGCAGGTTAATGAAAAACTGTTTTTT
14	TRBV6-1	NA	NA	TRBJ2-3	CASSERSGTDTQYF	TGTGCCAGCAGTGAACGGTCAGGCACAGATACGCAGTATTTT